The 16 T cell receptor beta chains below were found in one sample sequenced in a study of regulatory T cells in long-lasting Graves disease. CDR3-region Arm-PCR and iRepertoire HTBI primers produced the TCR beta libraries. TCRdb re-analysed the multiplex PCR reads in MiXCR, keeping a single row per CDR3 protein. The sample shows about 420,000 distinct CDR3 sequences, about 25% of them seen only once. Time point defined: persistent/refractory GD, antithyroid drugs over 5 years with positive TRAb. PBMC-extracted RNA yielded the TCR library. Source: peripheral blood mononuclear cells (PBMCs), taken when the disease was refractory, from a patient treated with antithyroid drugs. The receptors originated from a female donor with Graves disease.

The chain has TRBV27 and TRBJ2-1, with TRBD1 matching over 7 bases. This CDR3 region has 15 residues. The germline V gene encodes CDR1 MNHEY and CDR2 SMNVEV (reference sequence). The J segment lost 5 bases and the V segment lost 6 bases, leaving 10 bases of the junction unmatched. The CDR3 is CASSPDRVRDNEQFF. The CDR3 DNA follows: TGTGCCAGCAGCCCCGACAGGGTTCGAGACAATGAGCAGTTCTTC.

This clonotype was seen ten or more times. The chain uses TRBV29-1 and TRBJ1-1; D unresolved. There are 10 residues in the CDR3. The germline V gene encodes CDR1 SQVTM and CDR2 ANQGSEA. V lost 5 bases to trimming and J lost 1 base, with 2 bases between them. DNA of the CDR3: TGCAGCGTTAAGAACACTGAAGCTTTCTTT. It yields the protein CSVKNTEAFF.

This clonotype has ten or more counts. DNA of the CDR3: TGTGCCAGCAGGGTAGCGGGAGAGACCCAGTACTTC. Protein product: CASRVAGETQYF. The V and J genes are TRBV2 and TRBJ2-5; TRBD2 agrees at 7 bases. V lost 6 bases and J lost 4; bases outside the gene matches: 2. The CDR3 extends over 12 amino acids. The germline gives CDR1 SNHLY, CDR2 FYNNEI. Looking up the rest from reference TRBV2 and TRBJ2-5 gives the full variable domain: EPEVTQTPSHQVTQMGQEVILRCVPISNHLYFYWYRQILGQKVEFLVSFYNNEISEKSEIFDDQFSVERPDGSNFTLKIRSTKLEDSAMYFCASRVAGETQYFGPGTRLLVL.

This clonotype was seen only a few times. This chain's CDR3 is CASSLDGTRNDGYTF. DNA of the CDR3: TGCGCCAGCAGCTTGGACGGGACGCGAAACGATGGCTACACCTTC. This chain joins TRBV5-1 and TRBJ1-2; TRBD1 might be the D (5 bases). Looked up from germline, CDR1 is SGHRS and CDR2 is YFSETQ. The CDR3 covers 15 residues. The germline V and J ends were trimmed by 0 bases and 6 bases, with 15 bases remaining between them.

The CDR3 is CASSPTQGLEETQYF. CDR3 nucleotide sequence: TGCGCCAGCAGCCCCACCCAGGGATTGGAAGAGACCCAGTACTTC. The V gene is TRBV4-3, the J gene TRBJ2-5; TRBD1 is a possible D gene (5 bases). The CDR3 is made up of 15 amino acids. Germline CDR1 is LGHNA and CDR2 is YSLEER. V was trimmed by 4 bases and J by 3 bases, leaving 15 bases between them.

The chain combines TRBV20-1 with TRBJ1-2; 9 positions agree with TRBD1. Germline V gives CDR1 DFQATT, CDR2 SNEGSKA (reference sequence). Germline trimming cut 1 base from V and 4 bases from J; bases unmatched to any gene: 4. This CDR3 comprises 14 residues. In DNA form, the CDR3 reads TGCAGTGCTAGAGGGGGACAGGGCGTCTATGGCTACACCTTC. It translates to CSARGGQGVYGYTF.

In its sample, this clonotype was seen a few times. V is TRBV12-3 or TRBV12-4 and J is TRBJ2-1; tentatively, D is TRBD1 or TRBD2 (5 bases each). The CDR3 sequence is 14 residues long. V was pared by 3 bases and J by 2 bases, with 8 bases between. The CDR3 nucleotides are TGTGCCAGCAGTTTGGGGGTTGCCTACAATGAGCAGTTCTTC. Encoded protein: CASSLGVAYNEQFF.

In its sample, this clonotype was seen a few times. This rearrangement joins TRBV20-1 to TRBJ2-6, with D possibly called TRBD1 or TRBD2 (5 bases each). There are 16 residues in the CDR3. V shed 5 bases and J shed 1 base, with 15 bases lying between them. Germline values: CDR1 DFQATT, CDR2 SNEGSKA (reference sequence). CDR3 amino acids: CSAQQFGTSGANVLTF. The DNA for the CDR3 is TGCAGTGCTCAACAGTTCGGGACGTCTGGGGCCAACGTCCTGACTTTC.

This clonotype was counted many times. This rearrangement joins TRBV5-1 to TRBJ1-2, with a possible D match to TRBD1 (6 bases). The CDR3 extends over 15 amino acids. Trimming shortened V by 4 bases and J by 3 bases, and 16 bases separated the two germline ends. The germline V gene has CDR1 SGHRS and CDR2 YFSETQ. CDR3 nucleotides: TGCGCCAGCAGCACAGGCCAGGGGTACGACTATGGCTACACCTTC. This encodes CASSTGQGYDYGYTF.

This clonotype was observed a handful of times. Here the CDR3 reads CASSRERNYEQYF. The CDR3 region has the DNA TGCGCCAGCAGCCGGGAGCGGAACTACGAGCAGTACTTC. The rearrangement uses TRBV4-3 and TRBJ2-7; D is perhaps TRBD2 (5 bases). Per the germline V gene, CDR1 is LGHNA and CDR2 is YSLEER. The V end lost 4 bases, the J end lost 3 bases, and 10 bases lay between the germline ends. This CDR3 is 13 amino acids long.

A note on this clonotype: One end of the junction varies from germline; a read error may be responsible. The chain couples TRBV15 to TRBJ1-3; no clear D. The CDR3 extends over 11 amino acids. CDR1 is LNHNV, CDR2 YYDKDF, per germline (reference sequence). CDR3: CAARAGNTVYF. The CDR3 DNA sequence: TGTGCCGCAAGGGCTGGAAACACCGTATATTTT.

The chain combines TRBV10-3 with TRBJ1-6; D unclear. V lost 2 bases and J 10 bases, leaving 15 bases between the germline ends. Per the germline V gene, CDR1 is ENHRY and CDR2 is SYGVKD. This CDR3 region has 15 residues. The CDR3 DNA reads TGTGCCATCAGTGAGGGACCGACTGGTGGATCACCCCTCCACTTT. It codes for CAISEGPTGGSPLHF.

This clonotype was counted a few times. This chain's CDR3 is CASRGLGAQNIQYF. CDR3 coding DNA: TGTGCCAGCAGGGGCCTGGGGGCCCAAAACATTCAGTACTTC. The chain employs TRBV18 and TRBJ2-4, with D possibly matching TRBD1 (6 bases). There are 14 residues in the CDR3. From germline, CDR1 is KGHSH and CDR2 LQKENI. Between the trimmed V and J ends, which lost 8 bases and 5 bases, there was a span of 16 bases.

The genes are TRBV5-1 and TRBJ2-7, with 11 bases matching TRBD1. V lost 3 bases, J lost 3 bases, and 11 bases stayed unmatched. From germline, CDR1 is SGHRS and CDR2 YFSETQ. The CDR3 covers 17 residues. The CDR3 coding sequence is TGCGCCAGCAGCTACGGACAGGGGGCTCAGAGCTTCTACGAGCAGTACTTC. It yields the protein CASSYGQGAQSFYEQYF.

V gene TRBV9 combines with J gene TRBJ2-7, with 14 bases identical to TRBD2. CDR1 and CDR2 (germline): SGDLS, YYNGEE. Unmatched junction bases numbered 5, after V lost 0 bases and J lost 3 bases. The CDR3 consists of 17 residues. DNA for the CDR3: TGTGCCAGCAGCGTAGGGGGACTAGCGGGAGTTGGCTACGAGCAGTACTTC. It encodes CASSVGGLAGVGYEQYF.

The rearrangement uses TRBV6-2 or TRBV6-3 and TRBJ2-1; 10 bases match TRBD2. The V gene end was trimmed by 4 bases and the J gene end by 6 bases; junction bases not matched to a gene: 6. CDR3 length equals 15 residues. Germline V gives CDR1 MNHEY, CDR2 SVGEGT. In DNA form, the CDR3 reads TGTGCCAGCAGTTCTCTAGCGGGAGTTAGCAATGAGCAGTTCTTC. This codes for CASSSLAGVSNEQFF.